The 10 T cell receptor delta chains below come from one sample, sequenced in a study of γδ T cells in repeated Plasmodium falciparum infection. TCRdb reanalysed the multiplex PCR reads via CATT. The sample shows around 86,000 delta-chain clones, 1.4% of them seen only once. Gammadelta T cells were flow-sorted from PBMC into Vgamma9/Vdelta2+ and Vdelta2-negative populations for bulk analysis. Sequencing was carried out using gamma-delta T cells from blood. These receptors all come from a pool of human donors (malaria-infected and uninfected, not separated).

In regard to this clone: The protein held in TCRdb is that of a much larger clone and does not match this DNA's translation at residue 12, likely because of a read error; the protein shown is translated from the DNA. The genes are TRDV2 and TRDJ1; 7 bases line up with TRDD3. TCRdb supplies no J gene; here it was assigned by aligning the nucleotide sequence to germline. The CDR3 loop spans 17 amino acids. V shed 2 bases, J shed 4 bases, and the junction held 15 bases outside the gene matches. The germline V gene has CDR1 GEAIGNYY and CDR2 EKD. In DNA form, the CDR3 reads TGTGCCTGTGACAGAGTCGGGATACCCCCCTACATCGATAAACTCATCTTT. Translation gives CACDRVGIPPYIDKLIF.

Concerning this clone: This DNA's translation and the protein TCRdb lists, from a much larger clone, do not match at residue 7, likely due to a read error; the protein shown is translated from the DNA. The CDR3 nucleotides read TGTGCCTGTGACGCCGTCGCTTCCCACTCTCGACGGTACACCGATAAACTCATCTTT. It is translated as CACDAVASHSRRYTDKLIF. V is TRDV2 and J is TRDJ1; D may be TRDD2 (5 bases). Germline matching of the DNA provided the J gene here, since TCRdb leaves it blank. Germline V gives CDR1 GEAIGNYY, CDR2 EKD. V shed 3 bases and J shed 0 bases, with 25 bases lying between them. The CDR3 sequence is 19 residues long.

Regarding this clone: A read error is the likely source, as a far larger clone sits one nucleotide away. Within the sample, other DNA sequences also encode this same CDR3. The chain has TRDV3 and TRDJ1; tentative D call: TRDD2 (5 bases). TCRdb records no J gene; here it was assigned by comparing the DNA to germline. Germline V lookup: CDR1 TVYSNPD, CDR2 GDNSRS (reference sequence). Trimming stripped 2 bases from V and 8 bases from J, with 15 bases between. The CDR3 covers 12 residues. The CDR3, as DNA: TGTGCCTTTGAACCCTACGGCGACAAACTCATCTTT. Translating gives CAFEPYGDKLIF.

Only a few counts were recorded for this clone. A read error likely explains why the TCRdb protein, taken from a much larger clone, differs from this DNA's translation at residue 13; the protein shown is translated from the DNA. This chain joins TRDV1 and TRDJ1; D remains unclear. Per germline, CDR1 TSWWSYY and CDR2 QGS. The V gene lost 2 bases and the J gene lost 10 bases, with 23 bases spanning the gap. The CDR3 length is 16 residues. The CDR3 region is CALGEGESAWVPRLIF. The CDR3, as DNA: TGTGCTCTTGGGGAAGGAGAATCCGCGTGGGTACCCAGACTCATCTTT.

This clone was picked up a small number of times. TCRdb lists the protein of a much larger clone for this DNA, which differs at residue 5, so this is likely a read error; the protein given here is translated from the DNA itself. This chain uses TRDV2 with TRDJ3; 10 bases line up with TRDD3. Germline CDR1 and CDR2: GEAIGNYY and EKD. V lost 3 bases, J lost 0 bases, and 13 bases stayed unmatched. This CDR3 comprises 21 residues. In DNA, the CDR3 is TGTGCCTGTGACGCCGTTCTGGGGGATATCGGGAGCTCCTGGGACACCCGACAGATGTTTTTC. Protein product: CACDAVLGDIGSSWDTRQMFF.

As for this clone: This may arise from a read error, as a much more abundant clone is one base away. The V and J genes are TRDV2 and TRDJ1; 9 bases fit TRDD3. The J gene was not available in TCRdb and was assigned here by matching the DNA to germline segments. The V gene end was trimmed by 3 bases and the J gene end by 5 bases; junction bases not matched to a gene: 12. The V gene's germline CDR1 is GEAIGNYY and CDR2 EKD. This CDR3 is built from 16 residues. The CDR3 here is CACDELLGEPADKLIF. The CDR3 bases are TGTGCCTGTGACGAATTACTGGGGGAACCAGCAGATAAACTCATCTTT.

The sample holds many counts of this clone. The protein that TCRdb holds for this DNA derives from a much larger clone and differs from the translated DNA at residue 10, which likely indicates a read error; the protein shown here is translated from the DNA. This rearrangement joins TRDV2 to TRDJ3; 7 bases fit TRDD3. Germline CDR1 reads GEAIGNYY; CDR2 reads EKD. The V and J ends lost 0 bases and 2 bases, in that order; junction bases with no gene match: 9. The CDR3 covers 19 residues. Written as DNA, the CDR3 is TGTGCCTGTGACACCGGGGGTGGGGGACACGCCTGGGACACCCGACAGATGTTTTTC. This translates into CACDTGGGGHAWDTRQMFF.

This clone was seen at least ten times. This chain joins TRDV1 and TRDJ1; the match to TRDD3 covers 10 bases. The CDR3 loop spans 20 amino acids. The V gene end was trimmed by 1 base and the J gene end by 0 bases; junction bases not matched to a gene: 14. Germline V gives CDR1 TSWWSYY, CDR2 QGS. CDR3 protein: CALGEPTLRDWGIHTDKLIF. CDR3 sequence (DNA): TGTGCTCTTGGGGAACCTACCCTCAGGGACTGGGGGATCCACACCGATAAACTCATCTTT.

The sample holds a few counts of this clone. This probably arose from a read error, given a far larger clone one base away. Within the sample, other DNA sequences also encode this same CDR3. The chain combines TRDV1 with TRDJ1; D ambiguous. As TCRdb names no J gene, one was assigned here on the basis of a DNA match to germline. V was cut by 5 bases and J by 0 bases, with 19 bases left in between. Germline V lookup: CDR1 TSWWSYY, CDR2 QGS. The CDR3 covers 17 residues. CDR3 residues: CALGQGSPPRYTDKLIF. CDR3 DNA sequence: TGTGCTCTTGGGCAAGGGTCCCCCCCCCGTTACACCGATAAACTCATCTTT.

Regarding this clone: Given a far larger clone just one base away, this is likely a sequencing read error. The sample contains more than one DNA sequence encoding this CDR3. The V gene reported is TRDV2; the J gene is uncalled; the table gives TRDD3 as D, unverified against the DNA. Germline V CDR1 and CDR2: GEAIGNYY, EKD. The CDR3 spans 19 residues. The CDR3 region is CACDTDQGIRAGDAGKLIF. The DNA for the CDR3 is TGTGCCTGTGACACCGATCAAGGGATACGCGCGGGGGATGCCGGTAAACTCATCTTC.